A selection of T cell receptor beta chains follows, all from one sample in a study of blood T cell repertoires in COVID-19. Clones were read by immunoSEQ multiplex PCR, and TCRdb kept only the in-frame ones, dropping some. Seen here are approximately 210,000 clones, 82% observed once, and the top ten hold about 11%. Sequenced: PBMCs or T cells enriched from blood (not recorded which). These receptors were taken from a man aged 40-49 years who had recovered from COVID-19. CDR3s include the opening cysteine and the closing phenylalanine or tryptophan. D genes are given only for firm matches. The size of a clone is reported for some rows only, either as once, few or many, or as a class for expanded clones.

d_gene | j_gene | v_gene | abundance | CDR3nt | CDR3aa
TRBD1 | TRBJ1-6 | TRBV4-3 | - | TGCGCCAGCAGCCAAGATATCCTTAGCGGGACAGTTAATTCACCCCTCCACTTT | CASSQDILSGTVNSPLHF
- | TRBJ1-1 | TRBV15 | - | TGTGCCACCAGTCCCTCGGGACACAACACTGAAGCTTTCTTT | CATSPSGHNTEAFF
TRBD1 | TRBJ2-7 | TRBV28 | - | TGTGCCAGCGGGACAGCCACCTACGAGCAGTACTTC | CASGTATYEQYF
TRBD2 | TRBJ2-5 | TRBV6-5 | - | TGTGCCAGCACCAGCGCTAGCGGCGGACAAGAGACCCAGTACTTC | CASTSASGGQETQYF
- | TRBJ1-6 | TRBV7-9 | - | TGTGCCAGCAGCTTACAGGGGAAGGATTCACCCCTCCACTTT | CASSLQGKDSPLHF
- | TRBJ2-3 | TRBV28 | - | TGTGCCAGCAGTTTCGGCGGAAGCACAGATACGCAGTATTTT | CASSFGGSTDTQYF
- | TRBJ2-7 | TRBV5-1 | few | TGCGCCAGCAGCTTGGGGCCGGCGGGCGGGGAGCAGTACTTC | CASSLGPAGGEQYF
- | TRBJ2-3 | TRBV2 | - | TGTGCCAGCAGTCGCGGGGAATACACAGATACGCAGTATTTT | CASSRGEYTDTQYF
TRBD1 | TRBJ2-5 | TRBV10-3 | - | TGTGCCAGCGGAGTAAGGACAGGGGGAGAGACCCAGTACTTC | CASGVRTGGETQYF
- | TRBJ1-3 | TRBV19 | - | TGTGCCAGTAGTAGTGGTCGGGGCTCTGGAAACACCATATATTTT | CASSSGRGSGNTIYF
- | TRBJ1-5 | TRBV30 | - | TGTGCCTGGAGTGACCTTCGGGGGCAGCCCCAGCATTTT | CAWSDLRGQPQHF
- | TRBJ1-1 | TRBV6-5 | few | TGTGCCAGCAGTTGGCGTGGAGCAGACGGGGCTTTCTTT | CASSWRGADGAFF